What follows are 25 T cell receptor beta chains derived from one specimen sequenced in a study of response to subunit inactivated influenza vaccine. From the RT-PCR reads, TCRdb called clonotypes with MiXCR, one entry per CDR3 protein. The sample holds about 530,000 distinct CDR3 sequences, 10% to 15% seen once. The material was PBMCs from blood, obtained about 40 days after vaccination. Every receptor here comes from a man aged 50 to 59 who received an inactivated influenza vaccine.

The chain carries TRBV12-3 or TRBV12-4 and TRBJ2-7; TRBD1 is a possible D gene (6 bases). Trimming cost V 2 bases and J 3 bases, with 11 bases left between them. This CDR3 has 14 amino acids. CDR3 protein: CASSLSAGDYEQYF. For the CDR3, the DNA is TGTGCCAGCAGTTTATCGGCAGGGGACTACGAGCAGTACTTC.

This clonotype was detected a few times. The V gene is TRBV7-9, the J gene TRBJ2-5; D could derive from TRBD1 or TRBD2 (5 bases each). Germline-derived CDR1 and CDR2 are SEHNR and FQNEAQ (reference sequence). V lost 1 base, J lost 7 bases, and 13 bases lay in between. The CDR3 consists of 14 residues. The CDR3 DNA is TGTGCCAGCAGCTTAGATCTACGGGACGGGACCCAGTACTTC. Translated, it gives CASSLDLRDGTQYF.

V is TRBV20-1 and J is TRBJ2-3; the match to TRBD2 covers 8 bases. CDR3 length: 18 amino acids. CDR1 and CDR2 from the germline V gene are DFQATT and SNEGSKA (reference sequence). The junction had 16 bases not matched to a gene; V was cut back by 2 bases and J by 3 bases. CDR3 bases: TGCAGTGCTAGAAAACCCGGGACTAGGGGGGGTGGAACAGATACGCAGTATTTT. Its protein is CSARKPGTRGGGTDTQYF.

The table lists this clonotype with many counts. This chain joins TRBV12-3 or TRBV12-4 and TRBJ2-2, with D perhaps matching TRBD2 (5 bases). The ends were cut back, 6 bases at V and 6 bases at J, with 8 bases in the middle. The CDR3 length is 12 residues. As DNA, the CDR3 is TGTGCCAGCAGCCTTAGCGCCGGGGAGCTGTTTTTT. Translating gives CASSLSAGELFF.

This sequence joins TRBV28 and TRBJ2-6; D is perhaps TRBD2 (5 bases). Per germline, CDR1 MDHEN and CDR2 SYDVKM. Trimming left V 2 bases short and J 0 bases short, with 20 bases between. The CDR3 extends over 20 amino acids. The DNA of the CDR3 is TGTGCCAGCAGTTTAAATCCCTCCGGGGTAATTCGCTCTGGGGCCAACGTCCTGACTTTC. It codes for CASSLNPSGVIRSGANVLTF.

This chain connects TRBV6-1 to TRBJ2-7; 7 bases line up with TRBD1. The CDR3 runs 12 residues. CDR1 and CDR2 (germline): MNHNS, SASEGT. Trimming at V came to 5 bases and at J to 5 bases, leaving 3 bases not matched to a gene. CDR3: CASSTGENEQYF. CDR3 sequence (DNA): TGTGCCAGCAGTACAGGGGAAAACGAGCAGTACTTC.

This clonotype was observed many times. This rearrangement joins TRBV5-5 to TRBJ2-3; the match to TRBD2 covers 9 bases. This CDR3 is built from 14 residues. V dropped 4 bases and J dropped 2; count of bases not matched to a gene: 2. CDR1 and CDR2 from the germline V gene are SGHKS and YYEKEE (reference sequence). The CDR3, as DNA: TGTGCCAGCAGCCTAGCGGGGAACACAGATACGCAGTATTTT. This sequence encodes CASSLAGNTDTQYF. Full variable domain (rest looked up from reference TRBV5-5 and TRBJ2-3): DAGVTQSPTHLIKTRGQQVTLRCSPISGHKSVSWYQQVLGQGPQFIFQYYEKEERGRGNFPDRFSARQFPNYSSELNVNALLLGDSALYLCASSLAGNTDTQYFGPGTRLTVL.

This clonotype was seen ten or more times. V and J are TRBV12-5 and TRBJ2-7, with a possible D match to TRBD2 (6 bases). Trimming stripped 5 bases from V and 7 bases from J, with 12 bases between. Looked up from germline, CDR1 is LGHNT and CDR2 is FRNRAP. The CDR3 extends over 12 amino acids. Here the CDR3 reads CASGPSDREQYF. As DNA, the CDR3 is TGTGCTAGTGGTCCTAGCGATAGAGAGCAGTACTTC.

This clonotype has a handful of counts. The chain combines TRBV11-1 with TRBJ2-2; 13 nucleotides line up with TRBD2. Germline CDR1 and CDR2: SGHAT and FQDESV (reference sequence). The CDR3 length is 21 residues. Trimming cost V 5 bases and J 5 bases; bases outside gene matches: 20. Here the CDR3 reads CASSHLRDRGLAGLRTGELFF. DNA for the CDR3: TGTGCCAGCAGCCATCTCAGAGACAGGGGACTAGCGGGATTACGAACCGGGGAGCTGTTTTTT.

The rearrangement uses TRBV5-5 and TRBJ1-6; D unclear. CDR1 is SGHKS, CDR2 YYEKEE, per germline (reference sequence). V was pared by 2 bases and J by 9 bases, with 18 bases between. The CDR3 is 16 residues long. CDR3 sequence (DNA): TGTGCCAGCAGCTTCAGTTTCGGTTCTCTTGGTTCACCCCTCCACTTT. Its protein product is CASSFSFGSLGSPLHF.

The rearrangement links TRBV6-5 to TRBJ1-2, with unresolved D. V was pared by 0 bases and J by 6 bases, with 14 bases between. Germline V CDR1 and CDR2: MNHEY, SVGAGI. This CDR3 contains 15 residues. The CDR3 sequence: CASSYSSGRRDGYTF. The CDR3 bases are TGTGCCAGCAGTTACTCGAGCGGACGGAGGGATGGCTACACCTTC.

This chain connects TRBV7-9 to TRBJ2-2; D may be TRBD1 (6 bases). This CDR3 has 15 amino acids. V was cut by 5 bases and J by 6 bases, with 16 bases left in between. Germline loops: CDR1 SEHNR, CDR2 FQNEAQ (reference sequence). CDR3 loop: CASSPRDNSPGELFF. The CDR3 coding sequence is TGTGCCAGCAGCCCCCGGGACAACAGTCCCGGGGAGCTGTTTTTT.

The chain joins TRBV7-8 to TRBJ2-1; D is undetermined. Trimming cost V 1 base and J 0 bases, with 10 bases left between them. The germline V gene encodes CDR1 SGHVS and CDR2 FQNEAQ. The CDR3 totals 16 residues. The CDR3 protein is CASSLVGESSYNEQFF. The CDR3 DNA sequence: TGTGCCAGCAGCTTAGTGGGCGAGAGCTCCTACAATGAGCAGTTCTTC.

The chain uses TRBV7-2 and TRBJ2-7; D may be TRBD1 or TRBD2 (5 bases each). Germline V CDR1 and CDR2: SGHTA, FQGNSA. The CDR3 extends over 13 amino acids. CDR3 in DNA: TGTTCTTCCGGGGCTCAGCGGTTCTACGAGCAGTACTTC. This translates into CSSGAQRFYEQYF.

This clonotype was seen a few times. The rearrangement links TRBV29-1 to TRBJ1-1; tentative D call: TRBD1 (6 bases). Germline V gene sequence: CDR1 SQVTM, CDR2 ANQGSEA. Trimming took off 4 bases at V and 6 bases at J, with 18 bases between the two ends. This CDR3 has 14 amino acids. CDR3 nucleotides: TGCAGCGTTGTTCCGGGCCGGAGGGGGGCTGAAGCTTTCTTT. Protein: CSVVPGRRGAEAFF.

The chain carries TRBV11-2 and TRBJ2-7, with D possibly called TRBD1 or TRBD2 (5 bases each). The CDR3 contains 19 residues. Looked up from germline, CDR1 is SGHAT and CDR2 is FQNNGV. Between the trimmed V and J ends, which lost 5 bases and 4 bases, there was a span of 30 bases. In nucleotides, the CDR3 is TGTGCCAGCAGCCCTATAGTTACCGTCCGGGGCAATATACGGTACGAGCAGTACTTC. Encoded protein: CASSPIVTVRGNIRYEQYF.

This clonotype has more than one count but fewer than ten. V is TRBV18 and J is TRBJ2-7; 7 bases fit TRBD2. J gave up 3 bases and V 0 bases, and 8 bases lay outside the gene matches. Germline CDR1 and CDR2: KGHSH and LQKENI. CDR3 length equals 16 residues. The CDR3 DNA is TGTGCCAGCTCACCACCGGGGGGGAAAGGTGTCTACGAGCAGTACTTC. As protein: CASSPPGGKGVYEQYF.

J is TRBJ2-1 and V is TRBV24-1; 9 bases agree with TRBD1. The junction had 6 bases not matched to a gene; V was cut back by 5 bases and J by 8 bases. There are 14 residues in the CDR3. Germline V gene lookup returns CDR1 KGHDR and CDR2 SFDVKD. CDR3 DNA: TGTGCCACCAGTGGACAGGGGGTTGTAGATGAGCAGTTCTTC. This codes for CATSGQGVVDEQFF.

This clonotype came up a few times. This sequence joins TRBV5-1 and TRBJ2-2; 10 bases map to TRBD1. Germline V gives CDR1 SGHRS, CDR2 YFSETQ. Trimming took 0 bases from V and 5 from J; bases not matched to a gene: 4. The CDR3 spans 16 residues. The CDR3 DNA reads TGCGCCAGCAGCTTGGCACCGGGACAGGGGACCGGGGAGCTGTTTTTT. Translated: CASSLAPGQGTGELFF.

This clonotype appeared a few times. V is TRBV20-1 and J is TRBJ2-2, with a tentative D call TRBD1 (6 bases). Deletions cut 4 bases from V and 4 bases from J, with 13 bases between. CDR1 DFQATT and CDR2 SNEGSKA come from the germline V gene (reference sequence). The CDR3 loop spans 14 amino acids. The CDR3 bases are TGCAGTGCTACCCGACAGGCGGGCACCGGGGAGCTGTTTTTT. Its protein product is CSATRQAGTGELFF.

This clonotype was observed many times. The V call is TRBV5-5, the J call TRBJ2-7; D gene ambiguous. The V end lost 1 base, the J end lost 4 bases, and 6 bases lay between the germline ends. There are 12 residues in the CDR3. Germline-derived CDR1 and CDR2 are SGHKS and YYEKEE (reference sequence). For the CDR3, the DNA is TGTGCCAGCAGCTTGACGGAATACGAGCAGTACTTC. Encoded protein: CASSLTEYEQYF. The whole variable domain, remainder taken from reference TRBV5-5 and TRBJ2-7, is DAGVTQSPTHLIKTRGQQVTLRCSPISGHKSVSWYQQVLGQGPQFIFQYYEKEERGRGNFPDRFSARQFPNYSSELNVNALLLGDSALYLCASSLTEYEQYFGPGTRLTVT.

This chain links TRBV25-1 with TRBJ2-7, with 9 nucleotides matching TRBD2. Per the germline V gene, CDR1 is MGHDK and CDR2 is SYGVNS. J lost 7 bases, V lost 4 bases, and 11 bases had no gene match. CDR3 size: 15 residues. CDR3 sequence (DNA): TGTGCCAGCAGTGGTCAGGGTTTAGCGGGAGAAGAGCAGTACTTC. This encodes CASSGQGLAGEEQYF.

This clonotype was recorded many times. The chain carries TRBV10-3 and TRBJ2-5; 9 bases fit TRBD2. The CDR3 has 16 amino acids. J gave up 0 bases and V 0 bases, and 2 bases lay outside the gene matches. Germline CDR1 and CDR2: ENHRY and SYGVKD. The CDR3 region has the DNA TGTGCCATCAGTGAGTCGGCGGGGGGGAACCAAGAGACCCAGTACTTC. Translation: CAISESAGGNQETQYF.

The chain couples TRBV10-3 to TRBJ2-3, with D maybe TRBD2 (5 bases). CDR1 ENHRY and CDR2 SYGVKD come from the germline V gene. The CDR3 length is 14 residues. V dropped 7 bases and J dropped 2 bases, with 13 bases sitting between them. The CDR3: CAIKARGSTDTQYF. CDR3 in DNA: TGTGCCATCAAAGCCCGGGGTTCCACAGATACGCAGTATTTT.

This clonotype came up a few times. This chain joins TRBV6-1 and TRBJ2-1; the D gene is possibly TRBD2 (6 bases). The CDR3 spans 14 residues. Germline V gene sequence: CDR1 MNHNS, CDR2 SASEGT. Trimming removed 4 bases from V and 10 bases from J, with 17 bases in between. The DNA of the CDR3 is TGTGCCAGCAGTGCTACAGGACGGGGGTGGGAGCAGTTCTTC. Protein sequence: CASSATGRGWEQFF.